These 30 T cell receptor beta chains came from one sample sequenced in a study of blood T cell repertoires in COVID-19. Profiled with immunoSEQ multiplex PCR; TCRdb holds only in-frame clones, not every one. The repertoire has 45,000 to 55,000 clones, approximately 87% of them found once; the top ten carry approximately 5.3%. Source material: peripheral blood. The source is a human donor in a cohort sampled during active COVID-19.

V and J are TRBV6-5 and TRBJ1-2; D unclear. Germline CDR1 and CDR2: MNHEY and SVGAGI. The V end was cut by 2 bases, the J end by 5 bases, with 15 bases between. CDR3 length: 15 amino acids. CDR3 coding DNA: TGTGCCAGCAGTTACGATTATACCTCGAGGTATGGCTACACCTTC. It yields the protein CASSYDYTSRYGYTF.

The V and J genes are TRBV7-2 and TRBJ2-1, with 7 bases fitting TRBD1. V shed 1 base, J shed 6 bases, and the junction held 3 bases outside the gene matches. CDR3 length: 14 amino acids. CDR1 and CDR2 from the germline V gene are SGHTA and FQGNSA. CDR3 DNA sequence: TGTGCCAGCAGCTTAGATCACAGGGGCAATGAGCAGTTCTTC. It codes for CASSLDHRGNEQFF.

The V gene is TRBV24-1, the J gene TRBJ2-2; 7 nucleotides agree with TRBD1. There are 16 residues in the CDR3. V lost 4 bases and J lost 5; bases outside the gene matches: 9. CDR1 and CDR2 from the germline V gene are KGHDR and SFDVKD. For the CDR3, the DNA is TGTGCCACCAGTGAACCCACAGGGGAGAGGACCGGGGAGCTGTTTTTT. Translation: CATSEPTGERTGELFF.

V gene TRBV14 combines with J gene TRBJ2-5, with 9 nucleotides matching TRBD1. V was clipped by 4 bases and J by 10 bases; unmatched bases: 13. CDR3 size: 15 residues. Germline V CDR1 and CDR2: SGHDN, FVKESK. The chain's CDR3 is CASSRSRDRERFQYF. CDR3 nucleotides: TGTGCCAGCAGCCGTTCAAGGGACAGGGAAAGGTTCCAGTACTTC.

In this sample, this clone turned up once. The chain recombines TRBV10-2 with TRBJ2-7, with 9 bases matching TRBD1. This CDR3 is built from 14 residues. The germline gives CDR1 WSHSY, CDR2 SAAADI. The V gene end was trimmed by 4 bases and the J gene end by 1 base; junction bases not matched to a gene: 2. The CDR3 protein is CASSVGTGSYEQYF. CDR3 DNA sequence: TGCGCCAGCAGTGTAGGGACAGGGTCCTACGAGCAGTACTTC.

This clone has a handful of counts. The J gene is TRBJ1-3, the V gene TRBV2; the match to TRBD1 covers 8 bases. Germline V lookup: CDR1 SNHLY, CDR2 FYNNEI. The CDR3 runs 13 residues. The V gene end was trimmed by 8 bases and the J gene end by 8 bases; junction bases not matched to a gene: 8. CDR3 nucleotide sequence: TGTGCCAGCCTAGGAGGACAGGGATACACCATATATTTT. It specifies CASLGGQGYTIYF.

The rearrangement uses TRBV4-3 and TRBJ1-3, with TRBD1 matching 7 bases. Germline trimming cut 1 base from V and 2 bases from J; bases unmatched to any gene: 5. Looked up from germline, CDR1 is LGHNA and CDR2 is YSLEER. This CDR3 region has 16 residues. The chain's CDR3 is CASSQAGQAPGNTIYF. The CDR3 bases are TGCGCCAGCAGCCAAGCTGGACAGGCCCCTGGAAACACCATATATTTT.

CDR3 DNA: TGTGCCAGCAGTACAGGGTCCAAAAACATTCAGTACTTC. The encoded protein is CASSTGSKNIQYF. V gene TRBV2 combines with J gene TRBJ2-4; D might be TRBD1 (6 bases). The CDR3 is 13 amino acids. The germline V gene encodes CDR1 SNHLY and CDR2 FYNNEI. The V end lost 5 bases, the J end lost 2 bases, and 7 bases lay between the germline ends.

The chain carries TRBV7-8 and TRBJ1-2; possible D gene TRBD1, 5 bases. This CDR3 is 14 amino acids long. Germline V gene data show CDR1 as SGHVS and CDR2 as FQNEAQ. V lost 2 bases and J lost 7, with 14 bases in between. The CDR3 protein is CASSLQGGVSGYTF. Written as DNA, the CDR3 is TGTGCCAGCAGCTTACAGGGAGGGGTATCTGGCTACACCTTC.

The chain couples TRBV11-3 to TRBJ1-1; TRBD1 matches at 8 bases. V lost 5 bases to trimming and J lost 11 bases; unmatched junction nucleotides: 7. Germline CDR1 reads SGHNT; CDR2 reads YENEEA. The CDR3 runs 12 residues. The CDR3 here is CASSQTGEAAFF. CDR3 bases: TGTGCCAGCAGCCAGACAGGGGAAGCCGCTTTCTTT.

The V call is TRBV30, the J call TRBJ1-1, with D possibly TRBD1 on 5 matching bases. V dropped 2 bases and J dropped 6 bases, with 16 bases sitting between them. The CDR3 length is 14 residues. Germline CDR1 GTSNPN, CDR2 SVGIG (reference sequence). DNA for the CDR3: TGTGCCTGGAGTAGGATTCAGGGTCTAGCTGAAGCTTTCTTT. The encoded protein is CAWSRIQGLAEAFF.

The rearrangement links TRBV5-6 to TRBJ1-2; TRBD1 is a possible D gene (6 bases). The germline V and J ends were trimmed by 0 bases and 2 bases, with 8 bases remaining between them. In germline, CDR1 is SGHDT, CDR2 YYEEEE. The CDR3 covers 14 residues. Written as DNA, the CDR3 is TGTGCCAGCAGCTTGGAAACAGGGAACTATGGCTACACCTTC. It codes for CASSLETGNYGYTF.

V usage is TRBV30 and J usage is TRBJ1-2; TRBD1 is a possible D gene (6 bases). The CDR3 has 12 residues. The V gene's germline CDR1 is GTSNPN and CDR2 SVGIG (reference sequence). V lost 6 bases to trimming and J lost 2 bases, with 10 bases between them. Here the CDR3 reads CACKGQNYGYTF. The CDR3 region has the DNA TGTGCCTGCAAAGGACAGAACTATGGCTACACCTTC.

The chain links TRBV12-3 or TRBV12-4 to TRBJ1-1; D unresolved. Trimming left V 3 bases short and J 3 bases short, with 8 bases between. The CDR3 loop spans 13 amino acids. This chain's CDR3 is CASSFERDTEAFF. The CDR3 DNA follows: TGTGCCAGCAGTTTTGAGAGGGACACTGAAGCTTTCTTT.

This chain connects TRBV6-1 to TRBJ2-2; TRBD2 aligns across 8 bases. The germline V gene encodes CDR1 MNHNS and CDR2 SASEGT. This CDR3 is 16 amino acids long. The J segment lost 1 base and the V segment lost 4 bases, leaving 5 bases of the junction unmatched. This chain's CDR3 is CASSGGLGGNTGELFF. CDR3 in DNA: TGTGCCAGCAGTGGGGGACTAGGGGGGAACACCGGGGAGCTGTTTTTT.

This clone was counted a few times. This chain joins TRBV7-8 and TRBJ1-6, with 10 bases aligning to TRBD1. With 1 base clipped from V and 7 bases from J, the junction kept 4 bases outside the gene matches. The CDR3 loop spans 16 amino acids. Germline assignment: CDR1 SGHVS and CDR2 FQNEAQ. This CDR3 reads CASSLVTGGGNSPLHF. The CDR3 DNA follows: TGTGCCAGCAGCTTAGTGACAGGGGGCGGGAATTCACCCCTCCACTTT.

The J gene is TRBJ2-7, the V gene TRBV5-5; no firm D call. Germline V lookup: CDR1 SGHKS, CDR2 YYEKEE (reference sequence). V was clipped by 2 bases and J by 1 base, with 13 bases between them. The CDR3 covers 15 residues. This CDR3 reads CASSFRSSPSYEQYF. CDR3 coding DNA: TGTGCCAGCAGCTTCAGATCTTCCCCTTCCTACGAGCAGTACTTC. Complete variable domain (other parts from reference TRBV5-5 and TRBJ2-7): DAGVTQSPTHLIKTRGQQVTLRCSPISGHKSVSWYQQVLGQGPQFIFQYYEKEERGRGNFPDRFSARQFPNYSSELNVNALLLGDSALYLCASSFRSSPSYEQYFGPGTRLTVT.

This clone came up many times. This rearrangement joins TRBV3-1 (or the pseudogene TRBV3-2) to TRBJ1-2; maybe TRBD1 (6 bases). The V gene lost 5 bases and the J gene lost 5 bases, with 15 bases spanning the gap. Germline V gene data show CDR1 as LGHDT and CDR2 as YNNKEL (reference sequence). The CDR3 covers 14 residues. In DNA, the CDR3 is TGTGCCAGCAGCGACAGGACAGACGATTATGGCTACACCTTC. It specifies CASSDRTDDYGYTF.

The chain links TRBV6-5 to TRBJ1-6; 7 bases agree with TRBD1. The junction had 4 bases not matched to a gene; V was cut back by 6 bases and J by 2 bases. The germline gives CDR1 MNHEY, CDR2 SVGAGI. CDR3 length equals 15 residues. CDR3 loop: CASRHRGTYNSPLHF. CDR3 nucleotides: TGTGCCAGCAGACACAGGGGAACCTATAATTCACCCCTCCACTTT.

The chain links TRBV7-9 to TRBJ2-3; D remains unclear. The germline V and J ends were trimmed by 5 bases and 5 bases, with 8 bases remaining between them. In germline, CDR1 is SEHNR, CDR2 FQNEAQ (reference sequence). CDR3 length: 12 amino acids. The CDR3 spells CASSLRRDTQYF. In DNA, the CDR3 is TGTGCCAGCAGCCTGAGGAGAGATACGCAGTATTTT. The complete variable domain, with remaining parts taken from reference TRBV7-9 and TRBJ2-3, reads DTGVSQNPRHKITKRGQNVTFRCDPISEHNRLYWYRQTLGQGPEFLTYFQNEAQLEKSRLLSDRFSAERPKGSFSTLEIQRTEQGDSAMYLCASSLRRDTQYFGPGTRLTVL.

This clone was recorded once. The chain uses TRBV19 and TRBJ2-3; D might be TRBD2 (5 bases). With 5 bases removed from V and 2 bases from J, the gap between germline ends came to 8 bases. CDR1 and CDR2 (germline): LNHDA, SQIVND (reference sequence). The CDR3 length is 13 residues. CDR3 DNA sequence: TGTGCCAGTAGTCAGCGGTTCACAGATACGCAGTATTTT. Encoded protein: CASSQRFTDTQYF. Combining the CDR3 with reference TRBV19 and TRBJ2-3 gives the whole variable domain DGGITQSPKYLFRKEGQNVTLSCEQNLNHDAMYWYRQDPGQGLRLIYYSQIVNDFQKGDIAEGYSVSREKKESFPLTVTSAQKNPTAFYLCASSQRFTDTQYFGPGTRLTVL.

The chain recombines TRBV18 with TRBJ2-1, with 8 bases matching TRBD1. Losses at the gene ends were 0 bases for V and 2 bases for J; bases not matched to a gene: 15. The CDR3 has 20 amino acids. Germline-derived CDR1 and CDR2 are KGHSH and LQKENI. CDR3 loop: CASSPPVRGRIGTTYNEQFF. The CDR3 DNA is TGTGCCAGCTCACCACCGGTCAGGGGGCGGATCGGTACTACCTACAATGAGCAGTTCTTC.

The chain recombines TRBV2 with TRBJ1-1; D is perhaps TRBD1 (5 bases). With 0 bases removed from V and 5 bases from J, the gap between germline ends came to 10 bases. The CDR3 runs to 14 residues. Germline lookup yields CDR1 SNHLY and CDR2 FYNNEI. CDR3 coding DNA: TGTGCCAGCAGTGAAGCGCATAGGGGAACTGAAGCTTTCTTT. It translates to CASSEAHRGTEAFF.

The genes are TRBV6-5 and TRBJ1-4, with D perhaps matching TRBD1 (6 bases). Germline V lookup: CDR1 MNHEY, CDR2 SVGAGI. V was pared by 6 bases and J by 6 bases, with 14 bases between. The CDR3 is 14 amino acids. The CDR3 coding sequence is TGTGCCAGCAGAAACAGGGTAGGGGATGAAAAACTGTTTTTT. This gives the protein CASRNRVGDEKLFF.

The chain is built from TRBV28 and TRBJ1-4, with 9 nucleotides matching TRBD1. The CDR3 extends over 18 amino acids. V lost 3 bases, J lost 7 bases, and 15 bases stayed unmatched. CDR1 and CDR2 from the germline V gene are MDHEN and SYDVKM. DNA of the CDR3: TGTGCCAGCAGTTTTCCCAGGGACAGGGTATTGGGGAGTGAAAAACTGTTTTTT. Protein product: CASSFPRDRVLGSEKLFF.

This clone showed up just once. The V and J genes are TRBV3-1 (or the pseudogene TRBV3-2) and TRBJ1-3; D not certain. CDR1 and CDR2 from the germline V gene are LGHDT and YNNKEL (reference sequence). The CDR3 totals 16 residues. V was clipped by 5 bases and J by 4 bases, with 18 bases between them. CDR3 residues: CASSGRGRPGGNTIYF. The CDR3 DNA is TGTGCCAGCAGCGGTCGCGGGCGGCCTGGCGGAAACACCATATATTTT.

The rearrangement joins TRBV2 to TRBJ2-7; 14 nucleotides match TRBD2. V shed 4 bases and J 5 bases; nucleotides not matched to a gene: 7. CDR1 is SNHLY, CDR2 FYNNEI, per germline. The CDR3 has 16 residues. Written as DNA, the CDR3 is TGTGCCAGCAGTGTCGGACTAGCGGGGGGTTTTAACGAGCAGTACTTC. Its protein product is CASSVGLAGGFNEQYF.

This clone was seen a handful of times. The chain links TRBV4-3 to TRBJ2-7, with D maybe TRBD2 (7 bases). The V gene lost 0 bases and the J gene lost 6 bases, with 24 bases spanning the gap. This CDR3 has 18 residues. Germline CDR1 and CDR2: LGHNA and YSLEER. Here the CDR3 reads CASSQDSPRWGGAGEQYF. For the CDR3, the DNA is TGCGCCAGCAGCCAAGATTCCCCAAGATGGGGGGGGGCAGGCGAGCAGTACTTC.

V and J are TRBV4-1 and TRBJ2-7; a possible D gene is TRBD1 (5 bases). Trimming removed 1 base from V and 2 bases from J, with 9 bases in between. This CDR3 is 14 amino acids long. The V gene's germline CDR1 is MGHRA and CDR2 YSYEKL. The CDR3, as DNA: TGCGCCAGCAGCCAAGGTCAGGGAACCTACGAGCAGTACTTC. Translating it yields CASSQGQGTYEQYF.

This clone is a singleton in its sample. The chain carries TRBV7-2 and TRBJ2-7; TRBD2 aligns across 8 bases. The germline V gene has CDR1 SGHTA and CDR2 FQGNSA. CDR3 size: 13 residues. Trimming took 5 bases from V and 11 from J; bases not matched to a gene: 11. As DNA, the CDR3 is TGTGCCAGCAGCCCAAGCATAGCGGGGCAAAAGTACTTC. Amino acid sequence: CASSPSIAGQKYF.